This T cell receptor beta chain was sequenced during a study of tumor-infiltrating lymphocytes in primary liver carcinoma. Looking at the study overall: Roughly 3.5 to 7.5 million productive TCRbeta reads were obtained per sample, with similar numbers across tissue types.

The authors made TCR beta cDNA from 400 to 600 ng total RNA with a constant-region primer. Nested multiplex PCR, run for three rounds with slightly modified ARM-PCR, yielded TCR beta libraries. Two initial PCR rounds of approximately 10 cycles each paired TRBV1-TRBV30 forward primers with a C-beta reverse primer. TCRdb reprocessed the multiplex PCR reads with MiXCR, giving one entry per CDR3 protein. The sample has approximately 46,000 distinct CDR3 sequences, around 80% seen once. Extraction of RNA together with DNA used about 17-31 mg of unsorted bulk tissue. A remark on this clonotype: Its specificity is unknown. Mismatch with germline at one junction end may stem from a read error.

Study conclusions and caveats: Overlap in tumor-adjacent and tumor-blood pairs fell below that of tumor region pairs.

The CDR3 runs to 15 residues. The source is a woman in her thirties with primary liver carcinoma and hepatitis B virus infection. The material sequenced was tumor-adjacent normal liver tissue. V usage is TRBV12-3 or TRBV12-4 and J usage is TRBJ2-5; D possibly matches TRBD1 or TRBD2 (5 bases each). The CDR3 coding sequence is TGTGCCATCAGTTTAGGGGATAGGGACCTAGAGACCCAGTACTTC. As protein: CAISLGDRDLETQYF.